This entry lists 27 T cell receptor beta chains sequenced from one sample in a study of shared clonotypes between healthy human individuals. Profiled with immunoSEQ multiplex PCR; TCRdb holds only in-frame clones, not every one. This table has roughly 2,500,000 clones, roughly 93% appearing once. The source material was naive CD4+ T cells from PBMCs. Described subset: CD45RA+ positively selected. These receptors were taken from a young man in good health. Some clones in this sample may be carry-over from other donors' samples.

CDR3 nucleotides: TGTGCCAGCATCCCCTCGGGGACTAGCGGCTACGAGCAGTACTTC. Its translation is CASIPSGTSGYEQYF. The gene calls are TRBV6-1 and TRBJ2-7; TRBD2 aligns across 11 bases. Germline V gene data show CDR1 as MNHNS and CDR2 as SASEGT. The junction had 8 bases not matched to a gene; V was cut back by 7 bases and J by 3 bases. There are 15 residues in the CDR3.

CDR3: CASSQVMSETQYF. For the CDR3, the DNA is TGCGCCAGCAGCCAAGTTATGTCCGAGACCCAGTACTTC. The chain recombines TRBV4-1 with TRBJ2-5; D uncertain. V was clipped by 1 base and J by 5 bases, with 8 bases between them. The CDR3 extends over 13 amino acids. Germline V gene data show CDR1 as MGHRA and CDR2 as YSYEKL.

The chain carries TRBV28 and TRBJ1-5, with D hard to call. V was cut by 2 bases and J by 5 bases, with 7 bases left in between. CDR1 and CDR2 from the germline V gene are MDHEN and SYDVKM. This CDR3 comprises 13 residues. DNA of the CDR3: TGTGCCAGCAGTTTAGGAGTCCATCAGCCCCAGCATTTT. It translates to CASSLGVHQPQHF. Full variable domain (outside the CDR3, taken from reference TRBV28 and TRBJ1-5): DVKVTQSSRYLVKRTGEKVFLECVQDMDHENMFWYRQDPGLGLRLIYFSYDVKMKEKGDIPEGYSVSREKKERFSLILESASTNQTSMYLCASSLGVHQPQHFGDGTRLSIL.

This clone has only a few counts. The V and J genes are TRBV28 and TRBJ1-5; D gene unclear. In germline, CDR1 is MDHEN, CDR2 SYDVKM. There are 14 residues in the CDR3. The V end was cut by 5 bases, the J end by 7 bases, with 15 bases between. The DNA for the CDR3 is TGTGCCAGCAGTAAACCACGGGTGGGGCAGCCCCAGCATTTT. As protein: CASSKPRVGQPQHF.

The V gene is TRBV7-9, the J gene TRBJ2-1; D call uncertain. This CDR3 contains 13 residues. The V and J ends lost 1 base and 10 bases respectively, with 11 bases between them. From germline, CDR1 is SEHNR and CDR2 FQNEAQ (reference sequence). CDR3 protein: CASSLDLGREQFF. CDR3 sequence (DNA): TGTGCCAGCAGCTTAGATCTCGGCAGGGAGCAGTTCTTC.

The chain is built from TRBV27 and TRBJ1-4, with D maybe TRBD1 (5 bases). The V end lost 10 bases, the J end lost 4 bases, and 16 bases lay between the germline ends. This CDR3 region has 14 residues. Per the germline V gene, CDR1 is MNHEY and CDR2 is SMNVEV (reference sequence). The CDR3 region has the DNA TGTGCCACCAGGTTGGGACCGGTTAATGAAAAACTGTTTTTT. Amino acid sequence: CATRLGPVNEKLFF.

This clone was observed a handful of times. As DNA, the CDR3 is TGTGCCAGCAGCCTCAGGCCGGCCCCCGAAGCTTTCTTT. Translated: CASSLRPAPEAFF. The chain carries TRBV7-9 and TRBJ1-1; no definite D call. V was trimmed by 5 bases and J by 8 bases, leaving 15 bases between them. This CDR3 has 13 amino acids. Germline V lookup: CDR1 SEHNR, CDR2 FQNEAQ (reference sequence).

The chain couples TRBV6-6 to TRBJ2-5, with TRBD2 identical over 10 bases. The end of the DNA fits TRBJ2-7 better, so the J call may be wrong. The CDR3 covers 14 residues. CDR1 is MNHNY and CDR2 is SVGAGI in the germline V gene (reference sequence). DNA for the CDR3: TGTGCCAGCAGTTACCAGCGGGAGGGTAACGAGCAGTACTTC. Translating it yields CASSYQREGNEQYF.

This chain links TRBV11-2 with TRBJ2-7; no reliable D call. CDR1 is SGHAT and CDR2 is FQNNGV in the germline V gene. CDR3 length: 14 residues. Trimming removed 1 base from V and 4 bases from J, with 11 bases in between. CDR3 sequence: CASSLGVEGYEQYF. The CDR3 nucleotides read TGTGCCAGCAGCTTAGGGGTAGAAGGATACGAGCAGTACTTC.

The CDR3 region has the DNA TGTGCCAGCAGCTTCGGGGGGTGGGAGACCCAGTACTTC. As protein: CASSFGGWETQYF. The chain uses TRBV7-9 and TRBJ2-5; TRBD2 aligns across 7 bases. Germline V gene data show CDR1 as SEHNR and CDR2 as FQNEAQ (reference sequence). With V trimmed by 3 bases and J by 5 bases, 3 bases remained unmatched. This CDR3 is built from 13 residues.

The chain is built from TRBV28 and TRBJ2-3, with D unresolved. Germline loops: CDR1 MDHEN, CDR2 SYDVKM. V was shortened by 6 bases and J by 6 bases, with 16 bases between the two germline ends. The CDR3 is 14 residues long. CDR3 amino acids: CASSLRFRSDTQYF. The CDR3 DNA is TGTGCCAGCAGCCTCCGTTTTAGAAGCGATACGCAGTATTTT.

The chain employs TRBV25-1 and TRBJ2-1; D possibly corresponds to TRBD1 (7 bases). The CDR3 consists of 15 residues. CDR1 and CDR2 from the germline V gene are MGHDK and SYGVNS. V was shortened by 6 bases and J by 5 bases, with 17 bases between the two germline ends. The CDR3 coding sequence is TGTGCCAGCAGCCCCTTTGCAGGGGGGCACAATGAGCAGTTCTTC. Amino acids: CASSPFAGGHNEQFF. Combining the CDR3 with reference TRBV25-1 and TRBJ2-1 gives the whole variable domain EADIYQTPRYLVIGTGKKITLECSQTMGHDKMYWYQQDPGMELHLIHYSYGVNSTEKGDLSSESTVSRIRTEHFPLTLESARPSHTSQYLCASSPFAGGHNEQFFGPGTRLTVL.

This chain links TRBV27 with TRBJ1-5, with a possible D match to TRBD1 (5 bases). Trimming left V 4 bases short and J 5 bases short, with 12 bases between. This CDR3 has 14 amino acids. Germline CDR1 reads MNHEY; CDR2 reads SMNVEV (reference sequence). The CDR3: CASSSLQGDQPQHF. The CDR3 DNA reads TGTGCCAGCAGTTCACTCCAGGGAGATCAGCCCCAGCATTTT.

The chain carries TRBV30 and TRBJ2-7; D gene ambiguous. The CDR3 has 15 residues. CDR1 GTSNPN and CDR2 SVGIG come from the germline V gene (reference sequence). V dropped 4 bases and J dropped 3 bases, with 19 bases sitting between them. The CDR3, as DNA: TGTGCCTGGATTTACCCCGGTTCGGGCATCTACGAGCAGTACTTC. Translated, it gives CAWIYPGSGIYEQYF.

V usage is TRBV6-5 and J usage is TRBJ2-7; weak D call: TRBD2 (5 bases). Deletions cut 2 bases from V and 4 bases from J, with 18 bases between. In germline, CDR1 is MNHEY, CDR2 SVGAGI. The CDR3 loop spans 16 amino acids. The CDR3 here is CASSYRGQSLFYEQYF. The CDR3 coding sequence is TGTGCCAGCAGTTACCGAGGGCAGAGCTTATTTTACGAGCAGTACTTC.

The V gene is TRBV28, the J gene TRBJ2-7, with D hard to call. CDR1 and CDR2 (germline): MDHEN, SYDVKM. There are 12 residues in the CDR3. V gave up 1 base and J gave up 7 bases, with 8 bases separating them. CDR3: CASSLLQLEQYF. Here the CDR3 DNA reads TGTGCCAGCAGTTTATTACAGTTGGAGCAGTACTTC.

The gene calls are TRBV15 and TRBJ1-2; a possible D gene is TRBD1 (6 bases). V was clipped by 0 bases and J by 5 bases, with 19 bases between them. CDR1 is LNHNV, CDR2 YYDKDF, per germline (reference sequence). This CDR3 spans 17 amino acids. The CDR3 sequence is CATSRDRGYRESYGYTF. The DNA of the CDR3 is TGTGCCACCAGCAGAGACAGGGGCTACAGGGAAAGTTATGGCTACACCTTC.

The V gene is TRBV5-1, the J gene TRBJ2-7; 7 bases agree with TRBD2. This CDR3 has 16 amino acids. V gave up 0 bases and J gave up 1 base; unmatched junction bases: 7. Per germline, CDR1 SGHRS and CDR2 YFSETQ. In DNA, the CDR3 is TGCGCCAGCAGCTTGGCCGTGGGAGGGCCTTCCTACGAGCAGTACTTC. It codes for CASSLAVGGPSYEQYF.

With respect to this clone: An end of the junction differs from the germline gene, which may be a read error. The identical CDR3 is also encoded by other nucleotide sequences in the sample. The CDR3 loop reads CASTGTGPEGTEAFF. CDR3 bases: TGTGCCAGCACCGGTACAGGGCCGGAAGGAACTGAAGCCTTCTTT. V usage is TRBV27 and J usage is TRBJ1-1; a possible D gene is TRBD1 (6 bases). The V gene's germline CDR1 is MNHEY and CDR2 SMNVEV (reference sequence). The CDR3 sequence is 15 residues long.

This clone showed up just once. The chain joins TRBV5-1 to TRBJ1-3; D is ambiguous. Trimming shortened V by 4 bases and J by 8 bases, and 16 bases separated the two germline ends. Germline CDR1 is SGHRS and CDR2 is YFSETQ. The CDR3 is 14 residues long. In nucleotides, the CDR3 is TGCGCCAGCAGCCCTTGGGCCGGGGTAGACACCATATATTTT. Translated, it gives CASSPWAGVDTIYF.

The V and J genes are TRBV10-3 and TRBJ2-3, with unresolved D. Germline V gives CDR1 ENHRY, CDR2 SYGVKD. This CDR3 has 13 amino acids. The V end was cut by 7 bases, the J end by 2 bases, with 10 bases between. The CDR3: CAIKGRVTDTQYF. The CDR3 DNA reads as TGTGCCATCAAAGGTAGGGTCACAGATACGCAGTATTTT.

This clone was counted only a few times. The chain is built from TRBV30 and TRBJ1-1; a possible D gene is TRBD1 (5 bases). Trimming left V 8 bases short and J 2 bases short, with 15 bases between. This CDR3 is 13 amino acids long. Germline V CDR1 and CDR2: GTSNPN, SVGIG (reference sequence). Here the CDR3 reads CALSQGPNTEAFF. CDR3 bases: TGTGCCCTCTCCCAGGGTCCTAACACTGAAGCTTTCTTT.

This chain connects TRBV5-1 to TRBJ2-2, with D unresolved. V dropped 1 base and J dropped 7 bases, with 11 bases sitting between them. Germline CDR1 reads SGHRS; CDR2 reads YFSETQ. This CDR3 contains 14 residues. The CDR3 DNA follows: TGCGCCAGCAGCTTGCGCGGTAACGACGGGGAGCTGTTTTTT. Amino acids: CASSLRGNDGELFF.

This rearrangement joins TRBV9 to TRBJ1-3; 7 nucleotides agree with TRBD1. J gave up 4 bases and V 4 bases, and 14 bases lay outside the gene matches. CDR3 length: 17 residues. Germline lookup yields CDR1 SGDLS and CDR2 YYNGEE. The CDR3 bases are TGTGCCAGCAGCCGTAGGTTGGGACAGCCAAACGGAAACACCATATATTTT. This translates into CASSRRLGQPNGNTIYF.

V is TRBV30 and J is TRBJ1-1; D might be TRBD1 (6 bases). V shed 0 bases and J shed 10 bases, with 18 bases lying between them. The germline V gene has CDR1 GTSNPN and CDR2 SVGIG (reference sequence). The CDR3 length is 14 residues. The CDR3 sequence: CAWSVKGGIRAAFF. In DNA, the CDR3 is TGTGCCTGGAGTGTGAAAGGGGGTATACGGGCAGCTTTCTTT.

The rearrangement uses TRBV5-1 and TRBJ2-7, with a possible D match to TRBD1 (5 bases). The germline V gene encodes CDR1 SGHRS and CDR2 YFSETQ. Deletions cut 4 bases from V and 5 bases from J, with 19 bases between. The length of the CDR3 is 15 residues. In DNA form, the CDR3 reads TGCGCCAGCAGCCCCCTCCTGCAGGGTCGGCACGAGCAGTACTTC. Protein product: CASSPLLQGRHEQYF.

The chain combines TRBV6-6 with TRBJ1-2, with 10 bases lining up with TRBD1. V lost 4 bases, J lost 9 bases, and 11 bases stayed unmatched. Per the germline V gene, CDR1 is MNHNY and CDR2 is SVGAGI (reference sequence). This CDR3 contains 15 residues. Here the CDR3 reads CASSSDRGRGGSYTF. Written as DNA, the CDR3 is TGTGCCAGCAGTTCTGACAGGGGGCGCGGTGGGAGCTACACCTTC.